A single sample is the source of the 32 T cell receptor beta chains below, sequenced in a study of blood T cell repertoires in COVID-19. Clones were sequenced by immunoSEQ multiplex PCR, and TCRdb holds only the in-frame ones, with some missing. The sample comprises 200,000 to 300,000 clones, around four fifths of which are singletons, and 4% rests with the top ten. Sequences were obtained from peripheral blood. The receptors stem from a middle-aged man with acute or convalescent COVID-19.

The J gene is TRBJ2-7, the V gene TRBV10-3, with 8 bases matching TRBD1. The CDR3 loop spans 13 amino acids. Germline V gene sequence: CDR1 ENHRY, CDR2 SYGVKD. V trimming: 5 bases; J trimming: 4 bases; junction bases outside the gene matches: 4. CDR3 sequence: CAISLTGGYEQYF. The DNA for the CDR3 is TGTGCCATCAGTCTCACAGGGGGGTACGAGCAGTACTTC.

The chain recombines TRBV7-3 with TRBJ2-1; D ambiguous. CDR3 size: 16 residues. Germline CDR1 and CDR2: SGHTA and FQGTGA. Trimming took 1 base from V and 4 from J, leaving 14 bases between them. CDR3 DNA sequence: TGTGCCAGCAGCTTAAACGGCGGTGGTAGTTACAATGAGCAGTTCTTC. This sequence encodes CASSLNGGGSYNEQFF.

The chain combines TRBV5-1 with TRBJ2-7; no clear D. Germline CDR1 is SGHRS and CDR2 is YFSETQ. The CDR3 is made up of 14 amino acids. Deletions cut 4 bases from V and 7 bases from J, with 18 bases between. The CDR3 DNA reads TGCGCCAGCAGCCCGTACAGCTCAAAGGCAGAGCAGTACTTC. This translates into CASSPYSSKAEQYF.

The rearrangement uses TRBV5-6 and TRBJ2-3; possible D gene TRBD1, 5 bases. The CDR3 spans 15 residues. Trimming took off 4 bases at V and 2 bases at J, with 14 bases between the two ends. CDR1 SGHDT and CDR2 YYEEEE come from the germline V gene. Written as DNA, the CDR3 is TGTGCCAGCAGCCCCTTTGGGGCCCTCACAGATACGCAGTATTTT. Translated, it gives CASSPFGALTDTQYF.

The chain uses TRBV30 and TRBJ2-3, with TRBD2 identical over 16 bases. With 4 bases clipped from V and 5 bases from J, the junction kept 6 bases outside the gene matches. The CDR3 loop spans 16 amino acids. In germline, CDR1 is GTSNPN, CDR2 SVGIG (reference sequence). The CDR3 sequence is CAWNPGLAGGLDTQYF. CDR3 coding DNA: TGTGCCTGGAATCCGGGACTAGCGGGGGGGCTAGATACGCAGTATTTT.

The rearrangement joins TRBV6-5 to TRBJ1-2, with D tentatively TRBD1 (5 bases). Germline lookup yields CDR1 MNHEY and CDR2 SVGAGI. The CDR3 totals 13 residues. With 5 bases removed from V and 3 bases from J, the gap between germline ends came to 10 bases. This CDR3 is CASSPQEDYGYTF. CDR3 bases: TGTGCCAGCAGTCCACAGGAAGACTATGGCTACACCTTC.

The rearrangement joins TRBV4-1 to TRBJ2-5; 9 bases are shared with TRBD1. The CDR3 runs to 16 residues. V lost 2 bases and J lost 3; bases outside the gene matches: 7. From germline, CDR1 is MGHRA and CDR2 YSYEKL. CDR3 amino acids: CASSQNFRDREETQYF. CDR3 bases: TGCGCCAGCAGCCAAAATTTCCGGGACAGGGAAGAGACCCAGTACTTC.

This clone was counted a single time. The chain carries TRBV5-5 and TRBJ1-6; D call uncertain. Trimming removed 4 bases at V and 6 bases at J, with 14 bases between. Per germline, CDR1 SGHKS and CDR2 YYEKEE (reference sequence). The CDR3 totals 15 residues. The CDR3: CASSPGSTVNSPLHF. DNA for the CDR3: TGTGCCAGCAGCCCGGGTTCGACGGTTAATTCACCCCTCCACTTT.

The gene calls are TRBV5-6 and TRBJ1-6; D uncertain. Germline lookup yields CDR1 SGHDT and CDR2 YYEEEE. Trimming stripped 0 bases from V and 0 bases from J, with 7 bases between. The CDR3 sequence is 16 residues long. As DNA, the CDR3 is TGTGCCAGCAGCTTGGTCCGGAGCTCCTATAATTCACCCCTCCACTTT. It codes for CASSLVRSSYNSPLHF.

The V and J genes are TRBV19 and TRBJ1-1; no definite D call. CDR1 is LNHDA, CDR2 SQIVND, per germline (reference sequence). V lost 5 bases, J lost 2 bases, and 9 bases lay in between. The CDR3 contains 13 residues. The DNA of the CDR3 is TGTGCCAGTAGTGATTCGCGTAACACTGAAGCTTTCTTT. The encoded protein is CASSDSRNTEAFF.

CDR3 DNA sequence: TGTGCCAGCAGCTTAGCGGGGGGGCGGGAGACCCAGTACTTC. This translates into CASSLAGGRETQYF. This chain links TRBV7-2 with TRBJ2-5; tentative D call: TRBD2 (7 bases). Trimming removed 0 bases at V and 5 bases at J, with 10 bases between. Germline V gene data show CDR1 as SGHTA and CDR2 as FQGNSA. The CDR3 is 14 amino acids. The entire variable domain, with the rest obtained from reference TRBV7-2 and TRBJ2-5, is as follows: GAGVSQSPSNKVTEKGKDVELRCDPISGHTALYWYRQSLGQGLEFLIYFQGNSAPDKSGLPSDRFSAERTGGSVSTLTIQRTQQEDSAVYLCASSLAGGRETQYFGPGTRLLVL.

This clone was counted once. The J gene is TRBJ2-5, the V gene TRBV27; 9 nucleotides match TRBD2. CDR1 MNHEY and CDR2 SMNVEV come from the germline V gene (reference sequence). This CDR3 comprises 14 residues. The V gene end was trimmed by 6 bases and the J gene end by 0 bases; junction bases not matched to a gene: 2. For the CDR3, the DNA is TGTGCCAGCAGCCTAGCGGGGTACCAAGAGACCCAGTACTTC. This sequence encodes CASSLAGYQETQYF.

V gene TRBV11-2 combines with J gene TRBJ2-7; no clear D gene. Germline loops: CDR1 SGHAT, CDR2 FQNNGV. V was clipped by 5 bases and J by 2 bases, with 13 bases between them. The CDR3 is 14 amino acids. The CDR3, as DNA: TGTGCCAGCAGCCGGTTAGGAGCGCCCTACGAGCAGTACTTC. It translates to CASSRLGAPYEQYF.

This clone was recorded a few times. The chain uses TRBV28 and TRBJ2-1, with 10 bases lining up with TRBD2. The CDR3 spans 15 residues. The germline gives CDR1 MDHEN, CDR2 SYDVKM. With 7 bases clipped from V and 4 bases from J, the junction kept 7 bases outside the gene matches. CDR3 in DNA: TGTGCCAGCACCCCCGGGACTAGCGCATACAATGAGCAGTTCTTC. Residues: CASTPGTSAYNEQFF.

CDR3 DNA: TGTGCCAGCAGCTCCTCAGGGTTGTATGGCTACACCTTC. Encoded protein: CASSSSGLYGYTF. The chain uses TRBV7-2 and TRBJ1-2, with D perhaps TRBD1 (5 bases). The CDR3 covers 13 residues. Germline V gene lookup returns CDR1 SGHTA and CDR2 FQGNSA. V was shortened by 4 bases and J by 5 bases, with 11 bases between the two germline ends. The full variable domain, rest sourced from reference TRBV7-2 and TRBJ1-2, is GAGVSQSPSNKVTEKGKDVELRCDPISGHTALYWYRQSLGQGLEFLIYFQGNSAPDKSGLPSDRFSAERTGGSVSTLTIQRTQQEDSAVYLCASSSSGLYGYTFGSGTRLTVV.

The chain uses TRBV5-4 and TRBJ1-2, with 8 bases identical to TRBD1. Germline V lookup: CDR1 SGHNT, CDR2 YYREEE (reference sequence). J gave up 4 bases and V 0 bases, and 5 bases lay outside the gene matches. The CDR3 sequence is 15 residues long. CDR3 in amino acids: CASSLVQGAPYGYTF. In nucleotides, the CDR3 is TGTGCCAGCAGCTTGGTGCAGGGGGCGCCCTATGGCTACACCTTC.

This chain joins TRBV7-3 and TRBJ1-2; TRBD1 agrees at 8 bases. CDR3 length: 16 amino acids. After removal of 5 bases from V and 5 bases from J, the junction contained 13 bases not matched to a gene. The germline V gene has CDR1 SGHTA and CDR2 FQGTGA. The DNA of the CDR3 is TGTGCCAGCAGCCCCACAGGGGGGTTTCCCAATTATGGCTACACCTTC. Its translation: CASSPTGGFPNYGYTF.

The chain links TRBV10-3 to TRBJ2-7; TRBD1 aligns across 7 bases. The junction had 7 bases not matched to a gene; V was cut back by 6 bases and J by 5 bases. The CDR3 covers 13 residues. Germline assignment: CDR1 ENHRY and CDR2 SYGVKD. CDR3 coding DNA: TGTGCCATCAGGACAGGGCGGGCGGACGAGCAGTACTTC. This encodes CAIRTGRADEQYF.

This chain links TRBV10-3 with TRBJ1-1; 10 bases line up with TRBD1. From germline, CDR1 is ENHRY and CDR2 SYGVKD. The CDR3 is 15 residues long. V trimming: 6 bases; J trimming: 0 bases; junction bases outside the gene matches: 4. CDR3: CAIRLTGGMNTEAFF. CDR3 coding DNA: TGTGCCATCAGGCTGACAGGGGGCATGAACACTGAAGCTTTCTTT.

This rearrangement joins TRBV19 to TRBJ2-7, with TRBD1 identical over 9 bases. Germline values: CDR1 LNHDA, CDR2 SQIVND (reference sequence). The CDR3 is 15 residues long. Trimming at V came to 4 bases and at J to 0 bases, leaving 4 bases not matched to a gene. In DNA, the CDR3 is TGTGCCAGTAGTACCGAGACAGGGGGCTCCTACGAGCAGTACTTC. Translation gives CASSTETGGSYEQYF.

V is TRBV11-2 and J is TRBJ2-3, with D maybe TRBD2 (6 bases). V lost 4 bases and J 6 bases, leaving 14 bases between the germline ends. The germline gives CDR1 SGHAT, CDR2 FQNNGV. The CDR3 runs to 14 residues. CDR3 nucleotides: TGTGCCAGCAGCTCCCTGACTAGTTCTGATACGCAGTATTTT. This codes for CASSSLTSSDTQYF.

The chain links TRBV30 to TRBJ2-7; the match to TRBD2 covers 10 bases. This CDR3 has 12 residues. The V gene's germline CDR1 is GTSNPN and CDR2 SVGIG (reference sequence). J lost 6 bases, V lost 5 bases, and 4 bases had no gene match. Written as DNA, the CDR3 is TGTGCCTGGGGGACTAGCGTTTTCGAGCAGTACTTC. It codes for CAWGTSVFEQYF.

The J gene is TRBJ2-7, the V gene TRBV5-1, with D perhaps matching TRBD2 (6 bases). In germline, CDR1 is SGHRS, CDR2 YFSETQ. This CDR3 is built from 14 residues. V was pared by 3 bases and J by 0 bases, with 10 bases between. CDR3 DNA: TGCGCCAGCAGCTGGCGGGGACTCTCCTACGAGCAGTACTTC. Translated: CASSWRGLSYEQYF.

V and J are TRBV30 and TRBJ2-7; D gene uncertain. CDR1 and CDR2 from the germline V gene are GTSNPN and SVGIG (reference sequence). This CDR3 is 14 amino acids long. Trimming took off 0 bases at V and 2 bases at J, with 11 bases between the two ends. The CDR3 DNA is TGTGCCTGGAGTGTATCCCGCGGTACCTACGAGCAGTACTTC. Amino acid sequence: CAWSVSRGTYEQYF. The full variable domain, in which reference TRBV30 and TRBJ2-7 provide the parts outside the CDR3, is SQTIHQWPATLVQPVGSPLSLECTVEGTSNPNLYWYRQAAGRGLQLLFYSVGIGQISSEVPQNLSASRPQDRQFILSSKKLLLSDSGFYLCAWSVSRGTYEQYFGPGTRLTVT.

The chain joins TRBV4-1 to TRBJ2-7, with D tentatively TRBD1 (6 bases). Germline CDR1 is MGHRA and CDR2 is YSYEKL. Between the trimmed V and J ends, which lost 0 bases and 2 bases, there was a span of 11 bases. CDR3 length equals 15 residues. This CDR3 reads CASSQDPGHTYEQYF. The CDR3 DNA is TGCGCCAGCAGCCAAGATCCGGGACACACCTACGAGCAGTACTTC.

The CDR3 DNA is TGTGCCAGCTCGCTGGGACAGGGCCATGAGCAGTTCTTC. Residues: CASSLGQGHEQFF. The J gene is TRBJ2-1, the V gene TRBV18; 9 nucleotides agree with TRBD1. Germline V lookup: CDR1 KGHSH, CDR2 LQKENI. There are 13 residues in the CDR3. V trimming: 6 bases; J trimming: 8 bases; junction bases outside the gene matches: 5.

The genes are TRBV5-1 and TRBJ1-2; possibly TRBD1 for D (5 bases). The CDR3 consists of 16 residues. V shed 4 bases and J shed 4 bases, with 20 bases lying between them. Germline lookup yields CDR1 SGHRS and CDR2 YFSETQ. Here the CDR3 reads CASSPLSGDYSYGYTF. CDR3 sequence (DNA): TGCGCCAGCAGCCCCCTGTCGGGGGACTATAGCTATGGCTACACCTTC.

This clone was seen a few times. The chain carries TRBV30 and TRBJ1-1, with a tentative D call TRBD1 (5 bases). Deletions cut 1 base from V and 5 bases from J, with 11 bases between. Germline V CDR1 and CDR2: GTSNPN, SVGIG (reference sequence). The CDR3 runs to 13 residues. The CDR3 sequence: CAWSGLDRTEAFF. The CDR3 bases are TGTGCCTGGAGTGGCTTAGACAGAACTGAAGCTTTCTTT.

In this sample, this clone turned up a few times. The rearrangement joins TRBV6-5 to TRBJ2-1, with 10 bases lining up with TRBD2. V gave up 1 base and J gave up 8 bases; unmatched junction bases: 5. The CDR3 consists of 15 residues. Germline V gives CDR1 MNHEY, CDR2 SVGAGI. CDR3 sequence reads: CASSYWSSGGDEQFF. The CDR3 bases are TGTGCCAGCAGTTACTGGTCTAGCGGGGGTGATGAGCAGTTCTTC.

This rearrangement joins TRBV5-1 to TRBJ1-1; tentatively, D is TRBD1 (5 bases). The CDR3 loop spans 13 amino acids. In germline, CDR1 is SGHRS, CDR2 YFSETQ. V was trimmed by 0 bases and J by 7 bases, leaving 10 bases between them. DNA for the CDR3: TGCGCCAGCAGCTTGGAGGGCAGGGTTGAAGCTTTCTTT. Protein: CASSLEGRVEAFF.

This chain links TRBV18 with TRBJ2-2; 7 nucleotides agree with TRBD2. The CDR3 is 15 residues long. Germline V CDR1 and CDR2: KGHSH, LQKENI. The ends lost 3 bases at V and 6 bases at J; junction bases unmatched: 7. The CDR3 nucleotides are TGTGCCAGCTCACCGCGGCGGGAGACGGCCGGGGAGCTGTTTTTT. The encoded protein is CASSPRRETAGELFF.

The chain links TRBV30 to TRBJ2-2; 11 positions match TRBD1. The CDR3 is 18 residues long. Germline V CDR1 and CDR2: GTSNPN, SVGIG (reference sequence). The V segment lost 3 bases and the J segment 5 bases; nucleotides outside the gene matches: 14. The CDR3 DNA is TGTGCCTGGAGCCTATTCGGACAGGGGGCGGGATGGACCGGGGAGCTGTTTTTT. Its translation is CAWSLFGQGAGWTGELFF.